The source of this T cell receptor (beta chain) is a study of T cells in Graves' hyperthyroidism and ophthalmopathy. Researchers took RNA transcripts and amplified the TCR beta CDR3 regions from them. A set of HTBI primers served as the primers for a first-round RT-PCR of the TCR CDR3. TCRdb recomputed calls from the multiplex PCR reads with MiXCR, one row per CDR3 protein. Found here are about 720,000 distinct CDR3 sequences, less than 20% of them singletons; the top ten hold over 7.5%. In this sample, this clonotype turned up many times. Together with thyroid ultrasound, orbital computed tomography, serum thyroxine and TRAb, clinical symptoms were used for diagnoses. Trimming stripped 6 bases from V and 5 bases from J, with 17 bases between. The CDR3 length is 15 residues.

The sequence came from a man aged 18 to 29 with Graves' hyperthyroidism. Sample: blood. The chain carries TRBV12-3 or TRBV12-4 and TRBJ1-5; D unresolved. CDR3 nucleotides: TGTGCCAGCAGCCGAGGTGCGACATCCGATCAGCCCCAGCATTTT. It yields the protein CASSRGATSDQPQHF.